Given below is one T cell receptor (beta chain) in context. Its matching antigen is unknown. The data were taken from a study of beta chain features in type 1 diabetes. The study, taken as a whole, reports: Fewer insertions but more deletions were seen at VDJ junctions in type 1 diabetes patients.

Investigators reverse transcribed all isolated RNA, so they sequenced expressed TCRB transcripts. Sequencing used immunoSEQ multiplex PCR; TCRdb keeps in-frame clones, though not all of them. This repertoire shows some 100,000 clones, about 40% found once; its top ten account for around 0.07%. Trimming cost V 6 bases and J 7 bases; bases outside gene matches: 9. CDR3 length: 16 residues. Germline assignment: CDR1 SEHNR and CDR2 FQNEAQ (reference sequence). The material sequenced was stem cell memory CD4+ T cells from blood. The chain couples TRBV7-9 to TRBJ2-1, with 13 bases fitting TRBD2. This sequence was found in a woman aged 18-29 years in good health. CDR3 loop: CASSLGLAGVMNEQFF. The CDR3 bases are TGTGCCAGCAGTCTTGGACTAGCGGGAGTCATGAATGAGCAGTTCTTC. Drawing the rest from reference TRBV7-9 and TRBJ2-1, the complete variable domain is DTGVSQNPRHKITKRGQNVTFRCDPISEHNRLYWYRQTLGQGPEFLTYFQNEAQLEKSRLLSDRFSAERPKGSFSTLEIQRTEQGDSAMYLCASSLGLAGVMNEQFFGPGTRLTVL.